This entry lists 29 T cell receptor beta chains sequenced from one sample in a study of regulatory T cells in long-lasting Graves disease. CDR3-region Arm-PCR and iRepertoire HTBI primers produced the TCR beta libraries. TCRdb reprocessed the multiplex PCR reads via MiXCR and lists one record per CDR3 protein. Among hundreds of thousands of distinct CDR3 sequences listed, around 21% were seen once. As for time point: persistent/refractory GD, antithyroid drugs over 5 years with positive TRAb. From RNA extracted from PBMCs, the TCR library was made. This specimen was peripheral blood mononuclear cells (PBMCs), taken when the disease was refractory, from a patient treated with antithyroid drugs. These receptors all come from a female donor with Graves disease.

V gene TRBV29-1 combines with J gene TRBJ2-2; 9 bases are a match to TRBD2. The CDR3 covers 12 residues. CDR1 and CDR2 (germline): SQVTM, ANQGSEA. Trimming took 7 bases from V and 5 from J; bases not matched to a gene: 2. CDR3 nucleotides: TGCAGCGAGCTAGCGGGAACCGGGGAGCTGTTTTTT. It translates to CSELAGTGELFF.

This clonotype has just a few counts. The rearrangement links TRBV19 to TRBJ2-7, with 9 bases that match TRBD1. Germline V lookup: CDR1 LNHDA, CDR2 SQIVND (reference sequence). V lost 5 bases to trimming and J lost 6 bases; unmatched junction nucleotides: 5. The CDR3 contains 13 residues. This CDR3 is CASSPGTGFEQYF. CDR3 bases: TGTGCCAGTAGTCCGGGGACAGGGTTCGAGCAGTACTTC. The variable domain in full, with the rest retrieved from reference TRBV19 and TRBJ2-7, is DGGITQSPKYLFRKEGQNVTLSCEQNLNHDAMYWYRQDPGQGLRLIYYSQIVNDFQKGDIAEGYSVSREKKESFPLTVTSAQKNPTAFYLCASSPGTGFEQYFGPGTRLTVT.

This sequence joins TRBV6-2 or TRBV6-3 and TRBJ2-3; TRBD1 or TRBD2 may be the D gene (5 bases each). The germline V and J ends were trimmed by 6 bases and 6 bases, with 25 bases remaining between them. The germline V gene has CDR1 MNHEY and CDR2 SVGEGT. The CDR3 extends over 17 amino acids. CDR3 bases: TGTGCCAGCAGACCCTCCTTGGGGGAACCTGGTGGGGATACGCAGTATTTT. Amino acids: CASRPSLGEPGGDTQYF.

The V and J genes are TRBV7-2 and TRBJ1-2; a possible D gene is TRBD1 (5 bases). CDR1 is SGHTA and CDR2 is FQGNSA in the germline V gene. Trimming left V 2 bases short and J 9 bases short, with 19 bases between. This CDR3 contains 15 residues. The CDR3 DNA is TGTGCCAGCAGCTTAAAAGGCGGGGCAGGTCCTAGCTACACCTTC. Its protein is CASSLKGGAGPSYTF.

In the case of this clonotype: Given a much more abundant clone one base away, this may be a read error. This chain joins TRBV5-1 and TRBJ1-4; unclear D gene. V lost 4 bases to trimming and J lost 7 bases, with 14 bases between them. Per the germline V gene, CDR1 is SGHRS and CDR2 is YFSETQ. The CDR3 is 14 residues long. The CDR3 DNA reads TGCGCCAGCAGCCGCATCGGGATAGGTGAAAAACTGTTTTTT. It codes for CASSRIGIGEKLFF.

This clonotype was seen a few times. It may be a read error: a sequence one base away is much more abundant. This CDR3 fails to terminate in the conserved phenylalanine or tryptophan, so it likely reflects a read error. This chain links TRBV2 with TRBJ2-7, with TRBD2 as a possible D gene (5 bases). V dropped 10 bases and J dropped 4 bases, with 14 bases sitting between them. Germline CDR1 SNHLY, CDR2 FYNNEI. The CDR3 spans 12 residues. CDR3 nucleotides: TGTGCCACCGGGGTGGGCTTTTACGAGCAGTACTCC. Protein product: CATGVGFYEQYS.

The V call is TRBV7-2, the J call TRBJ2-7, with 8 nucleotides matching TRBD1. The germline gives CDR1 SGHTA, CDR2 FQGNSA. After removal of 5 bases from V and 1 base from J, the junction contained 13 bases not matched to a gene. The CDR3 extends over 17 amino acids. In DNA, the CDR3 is TGTGCCAGCAGCAGCAGCGGACAGGGTATTAGGTCCTACGAGCAGTACTTC. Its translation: CASSSSGQGIRSYEQYF.

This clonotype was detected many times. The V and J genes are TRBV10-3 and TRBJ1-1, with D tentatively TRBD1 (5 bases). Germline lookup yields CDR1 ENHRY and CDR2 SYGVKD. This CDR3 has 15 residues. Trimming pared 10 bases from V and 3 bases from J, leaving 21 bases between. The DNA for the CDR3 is TGTGCCACCACCGAGAGTCGGGGGTTACACACTGAAGCTTTCTTT. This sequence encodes CATTESRGLHTEAFF.

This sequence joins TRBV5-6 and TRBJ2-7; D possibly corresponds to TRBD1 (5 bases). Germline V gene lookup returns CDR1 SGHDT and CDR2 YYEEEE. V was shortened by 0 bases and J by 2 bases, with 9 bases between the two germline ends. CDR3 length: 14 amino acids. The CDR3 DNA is TGTGCCAGCAGCTTGGTAGGGGCCACCTACGAGCAGTACTTC. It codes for CASSLVGATYEQYF.

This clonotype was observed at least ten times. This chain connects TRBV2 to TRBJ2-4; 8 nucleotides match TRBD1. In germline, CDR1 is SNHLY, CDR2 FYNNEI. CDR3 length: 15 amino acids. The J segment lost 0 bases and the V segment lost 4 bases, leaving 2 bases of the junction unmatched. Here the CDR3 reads CASSGTGLAKNIQYF. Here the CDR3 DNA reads TGTGCCAGCAGTGGGACAGGGTTAGCCAAAAACATTCAGTACTTC.

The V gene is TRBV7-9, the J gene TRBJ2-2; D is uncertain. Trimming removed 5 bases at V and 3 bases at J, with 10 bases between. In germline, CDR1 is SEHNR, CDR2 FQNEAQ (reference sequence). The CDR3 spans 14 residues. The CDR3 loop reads CASSGHDYTGELFF. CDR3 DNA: TGTGCCAGCAGCGGTCATGACTACACCGGGGAGCTGTTTTTT.

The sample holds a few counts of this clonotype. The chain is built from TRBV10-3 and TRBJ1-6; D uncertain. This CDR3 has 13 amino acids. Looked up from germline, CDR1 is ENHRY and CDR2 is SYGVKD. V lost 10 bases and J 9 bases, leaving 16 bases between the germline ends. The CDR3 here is CATRSGDGSPLHF. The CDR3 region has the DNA TGTGCCACTCGGTCCGGGGATGGTTCACCCCTCCACTTT.

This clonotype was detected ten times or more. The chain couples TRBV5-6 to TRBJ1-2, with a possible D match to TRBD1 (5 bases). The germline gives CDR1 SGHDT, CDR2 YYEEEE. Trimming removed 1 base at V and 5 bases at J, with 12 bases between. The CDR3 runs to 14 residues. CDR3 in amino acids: CASSLLGEGYGYTF. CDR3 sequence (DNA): TGTGCCAGCAGCTTGTTGGGGGAAGGATATGGCTACACCTTC.

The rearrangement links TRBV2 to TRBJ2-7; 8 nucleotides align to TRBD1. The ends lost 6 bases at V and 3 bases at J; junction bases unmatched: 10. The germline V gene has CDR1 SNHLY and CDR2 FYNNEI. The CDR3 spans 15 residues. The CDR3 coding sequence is TGTGCCAGCAGGGCTTTTGACAGGGGACACTACGAGCAGTACTTC. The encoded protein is CASRAFDRGHYEQYF.

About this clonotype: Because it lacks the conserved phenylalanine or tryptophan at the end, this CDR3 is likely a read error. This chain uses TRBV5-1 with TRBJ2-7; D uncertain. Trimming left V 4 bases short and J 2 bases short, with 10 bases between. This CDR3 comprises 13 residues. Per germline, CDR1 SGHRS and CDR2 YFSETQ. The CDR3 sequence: CASSATGPYEQYL. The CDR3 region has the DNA TGCGCCAGCAGCGCAACCGGGCCCTACGAGCAGTACCTC.

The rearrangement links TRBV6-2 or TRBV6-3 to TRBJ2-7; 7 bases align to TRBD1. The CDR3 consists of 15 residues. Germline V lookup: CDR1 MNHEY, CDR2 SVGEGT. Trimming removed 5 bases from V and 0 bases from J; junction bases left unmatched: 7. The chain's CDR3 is CASSGTQGFSYEQYF. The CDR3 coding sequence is TGTGCCAGCAGTGGAACACAGGGGTTCTCCTACGAGCAGTACTTC.

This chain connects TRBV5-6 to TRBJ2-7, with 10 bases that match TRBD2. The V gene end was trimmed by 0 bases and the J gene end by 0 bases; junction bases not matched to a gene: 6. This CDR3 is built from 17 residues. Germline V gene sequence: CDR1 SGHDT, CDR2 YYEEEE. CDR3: CASSLVASSGSSYEQYF. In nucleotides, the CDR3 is TGTGCCAGCAGCTTGGTAGCGTCTAGCGGGAGCTCCTACGAGCAGTACTTC.

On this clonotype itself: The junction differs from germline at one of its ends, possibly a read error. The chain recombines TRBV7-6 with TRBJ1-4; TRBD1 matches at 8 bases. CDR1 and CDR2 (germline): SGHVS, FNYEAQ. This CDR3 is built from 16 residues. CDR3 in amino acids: CASSLAQDRDGEKLLF. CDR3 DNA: TGTGCCAGCAGCTTAGCGCAGGACAGGGATGGCGAAAAACTGCTTTTT.

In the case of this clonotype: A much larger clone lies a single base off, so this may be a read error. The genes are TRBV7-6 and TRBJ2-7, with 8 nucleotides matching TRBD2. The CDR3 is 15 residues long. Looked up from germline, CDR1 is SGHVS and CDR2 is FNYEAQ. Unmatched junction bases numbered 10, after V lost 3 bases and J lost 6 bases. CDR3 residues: CASSFGAGGRGEQYF. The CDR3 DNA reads TGTGCCAGCAGCTTCGGTGCGGGAGGCCGGGGCGAGCAGTACTTC.

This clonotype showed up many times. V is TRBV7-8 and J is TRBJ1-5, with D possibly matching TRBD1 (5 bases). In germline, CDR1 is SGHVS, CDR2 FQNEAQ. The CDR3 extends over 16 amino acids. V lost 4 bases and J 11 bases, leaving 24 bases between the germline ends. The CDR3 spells CASSWLPGTQGLAQHF. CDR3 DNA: TGTGCCAGCAGCTGGCTTCCGGGGACCCAGGGCTTGGCCCAGCATTTT.

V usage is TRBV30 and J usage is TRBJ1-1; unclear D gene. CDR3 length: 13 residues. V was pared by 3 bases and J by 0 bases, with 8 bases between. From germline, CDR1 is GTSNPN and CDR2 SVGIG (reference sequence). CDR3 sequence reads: CAWSHGLNTEAFF. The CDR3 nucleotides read TGTGCCTGGAGCCACGGACTGAACACTGAAGCTTTCTTT.

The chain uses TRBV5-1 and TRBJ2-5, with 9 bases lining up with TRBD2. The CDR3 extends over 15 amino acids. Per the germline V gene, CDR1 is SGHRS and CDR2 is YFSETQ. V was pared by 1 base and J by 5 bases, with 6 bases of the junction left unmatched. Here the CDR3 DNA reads TGCGCCAGCAGCTTGAGCGGGAGGCCATACGAGACCCAGTACTTC. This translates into CASSLSGRPYETQYF.

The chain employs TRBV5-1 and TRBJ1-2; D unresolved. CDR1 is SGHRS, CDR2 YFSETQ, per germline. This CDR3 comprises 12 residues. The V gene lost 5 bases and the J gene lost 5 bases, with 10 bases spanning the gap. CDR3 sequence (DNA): TGCGCCAGCAGAAGGAGGGAATATGGCTACACCTTC. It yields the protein CASRRREYGYTF.

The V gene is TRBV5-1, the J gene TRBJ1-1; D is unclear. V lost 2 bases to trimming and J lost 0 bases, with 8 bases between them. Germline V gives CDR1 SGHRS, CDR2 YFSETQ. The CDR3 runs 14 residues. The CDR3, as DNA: TGCGCCAGCAGCTTAACAGAGATGAACACTGAAGCTTTCTTT. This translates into CASSLTEMNTEAFF. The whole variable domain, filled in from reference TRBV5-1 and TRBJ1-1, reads KAGVTQTPRYLIKTRGQQVTLSCSPISGHRSVSWYQQTPGQGLQFLFEYFSETQRNKGNFPGRFSGRQFSNSRSEMNVSTLELGDSALYLCASSLTEMNTEAFFGQGTRLTVV.

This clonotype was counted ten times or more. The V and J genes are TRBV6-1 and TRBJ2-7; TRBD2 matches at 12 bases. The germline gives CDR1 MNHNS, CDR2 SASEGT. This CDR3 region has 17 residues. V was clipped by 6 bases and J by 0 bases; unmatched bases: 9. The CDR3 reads CASRHGTSGLSSYEQYF. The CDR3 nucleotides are TGTGCCAGCAGACACGGGACTAGCGGGCTTAGCTCCTACGAGCAGTACTTC.

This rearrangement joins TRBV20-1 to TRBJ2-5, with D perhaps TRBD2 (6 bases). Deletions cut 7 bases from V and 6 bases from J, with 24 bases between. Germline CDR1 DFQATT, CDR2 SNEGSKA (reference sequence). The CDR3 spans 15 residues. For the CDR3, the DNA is TGCAGTGTCCCCAAAGCCGGGACTGCGGGGAAGACCCAGTACTTC. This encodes CSVPKAGTAGKTQYF.

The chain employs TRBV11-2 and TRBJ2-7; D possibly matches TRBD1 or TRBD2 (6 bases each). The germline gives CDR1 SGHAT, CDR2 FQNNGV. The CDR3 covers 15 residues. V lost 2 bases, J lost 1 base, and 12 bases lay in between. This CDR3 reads CASSLRGAGSYEQYF. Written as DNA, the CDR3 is TGTGCCAGCAGCTTAAGGGGGGCAGGTTCCTACGAGCAGTACTTC.

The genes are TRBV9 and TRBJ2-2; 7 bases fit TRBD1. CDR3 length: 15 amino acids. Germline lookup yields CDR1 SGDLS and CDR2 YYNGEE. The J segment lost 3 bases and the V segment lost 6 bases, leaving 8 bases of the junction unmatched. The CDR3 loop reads CASNRGQMYTGELFF. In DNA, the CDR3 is TGTGCCAGCAACCGGGGACAGATGTACACCGGGGAGCTGTTTTTT.

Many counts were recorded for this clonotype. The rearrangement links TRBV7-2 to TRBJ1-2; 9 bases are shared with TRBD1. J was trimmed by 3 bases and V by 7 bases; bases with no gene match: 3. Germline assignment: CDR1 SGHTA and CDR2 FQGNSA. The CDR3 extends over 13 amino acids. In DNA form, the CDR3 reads TGTGCCAGCACCAGGACAGGGGACTATGGCTACACCTTC. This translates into CASTRTGDYGYTF.